This T cell receptor beta chain was recovered during a study of blood T cell repertoires in COVID-19. Study-level background: Acute and convalescent COVID-19 samples came from the United States, Italy and Spain.

As originally analysed: The authors estimated nucleated cell counts from reference gene primer amplification. The protocol was immunoSEQ multiplex PCR, while the TCRdb copy is restricted to in-frame clones and leaves out a portion. V, J and clone size are those of that table, while D and trimming were read from the DNA. The table has about 180,000 clones, approximately 85% seen once. The germline V gene has CDR1 SGHAT and CDR2 FQNNGV. The junction had 6 bases not matched to a gene; V was cut back by 2 bases and J by 7 bases. CDR3 size: 15 residues. This TCR came from a man between 60 and 75 years old with acute or convalescent COVID-19. The chain combines TRBV11-2 with TRBJ2-2; 8 bases agree with TRBD2. Sequencing used peripheral blood. The CDR3 DNA follows: TGTGCCAGCAGCTTACAAGCGGGAGTTGGCGGGGAGCTGTTTTTT. It yields the protein CASSLQAGVGGELFF. Full variable domain (missing parts from reference TRBV11-2 and TRBJ2-2): EAGVAQSPRYKIIEKRQSVAFWCNPISGHATLYWYQQILGQGPKLLIQFQNNGVVDDSQLPKDRFSAERLKGVDSTLKIQPAKLEDSAVYLCASSLQAGVGGELFFGEGSRLTVL.